This TCR beta chain came from a study of CD8+ T cells in alopecia areata. Whole-study results and caveats: Sequences from scalp samples also cover resident alphabeta T cells of normal skin. Affected scalp, especially in alopecia totalis/universalis, had a higher clonality than normal scalp did.

Reverse transcribed after extraction, RNA yielded cDNA as the sequencing template. The assay was immunoSEQ multiplex PCR, and TCRdb's table has in-frame clones only and misses some. The data contain some 120,000 clones, around 50% of them singletons. The CDR3 sequence is 12 residues long. V lost 4 bases to trimming and J lost 13 bases, with 17 bases between them. The germline V gene has CDR1 SQVTM and CDR2 ANQGSEA. With respect to this clone: The antigen is undetermined.

Those with alopecia areata gave lesional scalp punch biopsies and peripheral blood. Cell sorting on a FACSAria was used to separate CD4+ and CD8+ T cells from the PBMCs. This TCR was recovered from a human donor with alopecia areata. The rearrangement links TRBV29-1 to TRBJ2-1; TRBD1 or TRBD2 may be the D gene (5 bases each). Specimen: NKG2D-low CD8+ T cells sorted from blood. CDR3: CSVVGDPTQQFF. The DNA for the CDR3 is TGCAGCGTTGTAGGGGACCCCACCCAACAGTTCTTC.